This T cell receptor beta chain was recovered during a study of chemoradiotherapy in HPV16-positive cancers (dated by TCRdb to between 2022 and 2023). For context, the study as a whole: Candidate HPV-specific T-cell clones and common TCR motifs were defined through functional T-cell assays on cells from a couple of HPV16-positive patients. The study set out to ask whether T-cell immunity against the HPV oncoproteins E6 and E7 changes over the course of chemoradiotherapy and whether that immunity affects survival. Next, the candidate HPV-specific TCRs and motifs were followed in TCR repertoires from roughly 90 patients with HPV-related cancers. The paper's findings and limits, for the study overall: The functional definition of HPV-specific T cells was derived from only two HPV16-positive patients, and the survival association was reported for HPV16-positive patients. Improved recurrence-free survival in HPV16-positive patients was associated with expansion of HPV-responsive T cells during chemoradiotherapy. Expansion of candidate HPV-specific clones and E7-related TCR motifs was observed in the tumor microenvironment during treatment, whereas no such expansion was observed for non-HPV-specific T cells.

About this clone itself: The target of this receptor is not known. Per-base qualities were not stored, and no clone one base away is much larger.

The trim is 0 bases for V and 9 bases for J, with a gap of 15 bases between the germline ends. From cysteine to phenylalanine, the CDR3 is 15 amino acids long. Just the 45-base CDR3 DNA is kept, in frame starting at base 1. The germline V gene (reference sequence) provides CDR1 LNHDA and CDR2 SQIVND. The method behind the library was the immunoSEQ multiplex PCR assay. TCRdb limited this immuneACCESS table to in-frame rearrangements with V and J called. A share of clones is missing; checked studies link under half to unresolved V genes, and the rest is unexplained. For this sample the table gives approximately 8,000 clones, of which about 80% were detected only once. 2.5% to 3% of the sample comes from the top ten. Repertoires were sampled multiple times during chemoradiotherapy, which allowed clonal expansion in the tumor microenvironment to be followed.

The origin of this receptor is a human donor with HPV-associated anogenital cancer. The sequences come from blood, collected from a patient who underwent chemoradiotherapy. The chain is encoded by TRBV19 joined to TRBJ1-5; the D gene is perhaps TRBD1, from 5 matching bases. The CDR3 corresponds to CASSIEGVPFGPQHF. Read as DNA, the sequence is TGTGCCAGTAGTATAGAGGGGGTCCCTTTTGGGCCCCAGCATTTT. Where the CDR3 stops, the reference TRBV19 and TRBJ1-5 genes take over; the full variable domain is DGGITQSPKYLFRKEGQNVTLSCEQNLNHDAMYWYRQDPGQGLRLIYYSQIVNDFQKGDIAEGYSVSREKKESFPLTVTSAQKNPTAFYLCASSIEGVPFGPQHFGDGTRLSIL.